These T cell receptor beta chains were read from a single sample in a study of Ad26.COV2.S vaccination and SARS-CoV-2 variants. Generated by immunoSEQ multiplex PCR, the TCRdb table keeps only in-frame clones and is missing some. The profile covers approximately 340,000 clones, with 70% to 90% appearing a single time and roughly 3.3% taken by the ten largest. The sequenced sample was peripheral blood, obtained in a trial of Ad26.COV2.S vaccine versus placebo. Receptors were obtained from a person aged 18-65 years who received the Ad26.COV2.S COVID-19 vaccine or a placebo. CDR3s include the opening cysteine and the closing phenylalanine or tryptophan. Fields, in order: clone size, J gene, V gene, D gene, CDR3 protein, CDR3 DNA. D genes are given only for firm matches. Not all rows give a size; the values are once, few, many and, for expanded clones, a class.

abundance: .; j_gene: TRBJ2-5; v_gene: TRBV3-1/TRBV3-2; d_gene: TRBD1; CDR3aa: CASSRSRDRGQETQYF; CDR3nt: TGTGCCAGCAGCCGTTCCAGGGACAGGGGGCAAGAGACCCAGTACTTC
abundance: .; j_gene: TRBJ2-7; v_gene: TRBV30; d_gene: .; CDR3aa: CALYPGGRSYEQYF; CDR3nt: TGTGCCTTATACCCTGGCGGACGGTCCTACGAGCAGTACTTC
abundance: .; j_gene: TRBJ1-2; v_gene: TRBV7-6; d_gene: TRBD1; CDR3aa: CASSLGEPGQGPYYGYTF; CDR3nt: TGTGCCAGCAGCTTAGGGGAGCCGGGACAGGGCCCCTACTATGGCTACACCTTC
abundance: few; j_gene: TRBJ1-1; v_gene: TRBV5-6; d_gene: TRBD1; CDR3aa: CASSLARQGGPEAFF; CDR3nt: TGTGCCAGCAGCTTGGCCAGGCAGGGGGGTCCAGAAGCTTTCTTT
abundance: few; j_gene: TRBJ2-5; v_gene: TRBV6-2/TRBV6-3; d_gene: .; CDR3aa: CASSYRSSGGSQYF; CDR3nt: TGTGCCAGCAGTTACCGCAGCTCCGGGGGATCCCAGTACTTC
abundance: .; j_gene: TRBJ2-1; v_gene: TRBV5-4; d_gene: TRBD1; CDR3aa: CASSSRDRDHNEQFF; CDR3nt: TGTGCCAGCAGCTCCCGGGACAGGGATCACAATGAGCAGTTCTTC
abundance: .; j_gene: TRBJ2-5; v_gene: TRBV6-2/TRBV6-3; d_gene: TRBD2; CDR3aa: CASSPLREAGVRETQYF; CDR3nt: TGTGCCAGCAGTCCCCTCCGGGAGGCGGGGGTAAGAGAGACCCAGTACTTC
abundance: .; j_gene: TRBJ1-3; v_gene: TRBV19; d_gene: .; CDR3aa: CASKWASTSGNTIYF; CDR3nt: TGTGCTTCAAAGTGGGCCAGTACCTCTGGAAACACCATATATTTT
abundance: .; j_gene: TRBJ2-7; v_gene: TRBV19; d_gene: .; CDR3aa: CASSIGPDSASYEQYF; CDR3nt: TGTGCCAGTAGTATAGGACCAGACAGTGCTTCCTACGAGCAGTACTTC
abundance: .; j_gene: TRBJ2-1; v_gene: TRBV19; d_gene: TRBD1; CDR3aa: CASLGGPLNEQFF; CDR3nt: TGTGCCAGTCTAGGGGGCCCCCTCAATGAGCAGTTCTTC
abundance: .; j_gene: TRBJ1-3; v_gene: TRBV18; d_gene: .; CDR3aa: CASSPPGLTYSGNTIYF; CDR3nt: TGTGCCAGCTCTCCCCCGGGTCTCACCTACTCTGGAAACACCATATATTTT
abundance: .; j_gene: TRBJ2-4; v_gene: TRBV5-5; d_gene: TRBD2; CDR3aa: CASSPGTSIRYF; CDR3nt: TGTGCCAGCAGCCCCGGGACTAGCATAAGGTACTTC
abundance: few; j_gene: TRBJ2-1; v_gene: TRBV5-4; d_gene: TRBD1; CDR3aa: CASSTGTGGTYNEQFF; CDR3nt: TGTGCCAGCAGCACCGGGACAGGGGGTACCTACAATGAGCAGTTCTTC